Below are 2 T cell receptor beta chains sequenced from a single sample in a study of cytomegalovirus exposure and HLA in healthy donors. Researchers ran the PCR with 60 Vbeta and 13 Jbeta primers. Generated by immunoSEQ multiplex PCR, the TCRdb table keeps only in-frame clones and is missing some. Seen here are roughly 140,000 clones, approximately 80% observed once, and the top ten hold 4.5% to 5%. What was sequenced was PBMCs. Receptors originate from a woman aged 50 to 60 in good health and CMV-seronegative.

The chain uses TRBV19 and TRBJ1-2, with D hard to call. V lost 1 base to trimming and J lost 8 bases, with 8 bases between them. The length of the CDR3 is 12 residues. The germline CDR1 and CDR2 sequences are LNHDA and SQIVND (reference sequence). CDR3 nucleotides: TGTGCCAGTAGTATAGGCGCCTCGGGCTACACCTTC. Protein product: CASSIGASGYTF.

This clone occurred a few times. The gene calls are TRBV29-1 and TRBJ2-5; no reliable D call. The J call may be wrong; the DNA end is better matched by TRBJ2-7. Germline lookup yields CDR1 SQVTM and CDR2 ANQGSEA. The CDR3 is 13 amino acids. CDR3 DNA sequence: TGCAGCGTTGAACCGGTAAGCTCCTACGAGCAGTACTTC. It yields the protein CSVEPVSSYEQYF.